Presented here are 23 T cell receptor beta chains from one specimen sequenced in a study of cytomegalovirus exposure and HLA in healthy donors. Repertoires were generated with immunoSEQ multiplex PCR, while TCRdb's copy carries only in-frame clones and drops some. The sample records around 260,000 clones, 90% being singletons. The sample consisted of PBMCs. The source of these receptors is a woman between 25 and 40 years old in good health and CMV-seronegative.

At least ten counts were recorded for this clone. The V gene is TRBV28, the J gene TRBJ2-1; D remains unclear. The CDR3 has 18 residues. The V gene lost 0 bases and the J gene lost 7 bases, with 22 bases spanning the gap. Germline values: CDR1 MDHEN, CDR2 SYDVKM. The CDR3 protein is CASSLWDLAAYGVNEQFF. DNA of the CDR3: TGTGCCAGCAGTTTATGGGATTTGGCGGCGTATGGCGTGAATGAGCAGTTCTTC.

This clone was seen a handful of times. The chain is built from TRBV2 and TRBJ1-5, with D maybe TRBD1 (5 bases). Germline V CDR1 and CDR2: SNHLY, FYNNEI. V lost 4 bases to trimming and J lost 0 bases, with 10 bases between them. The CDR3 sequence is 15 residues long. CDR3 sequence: CASSGQSISNQPQHF. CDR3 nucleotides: TGTGCCAGCAGTGGACAGTCAATTAGCAATCAGCCCCAGCATTTT.

CDR3: CASSQGGNEQFF. CDR3 bases: TGCGCCAGCAGCCAAGGAGGGAATGAGCAGTTCTTC. The chain uses TRBV4-3 and TRBJ2-1; tentatively, D is TRBD2 (5 bases). This CDR3 contains 12 residues. CDR1 LGHNA and CDR2 YSLEER come from the germline V gene. V was trimmed by 1 base and J by 7 bases, leaving 5 bases between them.

The DNA of the CDR3 is TGCAGCGGGTCTATAGCGGGAGGGCGGGACGAGCAGTACTTC. Its protein product is CSGSIAGGRDEQYF. The chain is built from TRBV29-1 and TRBJ2-7, with 11 bases fitting TRBD2. With V trimmed by 7 bases and J by 5 bases, 10 bases remained unmatched. The CDR3 sequence is 14 residues long. Germline CDR1 reads SQVTM; CDR2 reads ANQGSEA.

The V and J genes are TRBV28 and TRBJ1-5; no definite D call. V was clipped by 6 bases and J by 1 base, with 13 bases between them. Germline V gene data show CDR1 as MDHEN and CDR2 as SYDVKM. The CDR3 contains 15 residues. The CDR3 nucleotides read TGTGCCAGCAGAGAGGCAGGATCGAGCAATCAGCCCCAGCATTTT. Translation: CASREAGSSNQPQHF.

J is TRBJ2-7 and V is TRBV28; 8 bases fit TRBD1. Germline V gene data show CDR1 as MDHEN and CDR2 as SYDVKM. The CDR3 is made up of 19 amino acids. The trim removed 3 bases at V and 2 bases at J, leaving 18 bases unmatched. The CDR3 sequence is CASSFGLALGTGLTYEQYF. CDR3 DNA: TGTGCCAGCAGTTTTGGGTTAGCATTAGGGACAGGACTAACCTACGAGCAGTACTTC.

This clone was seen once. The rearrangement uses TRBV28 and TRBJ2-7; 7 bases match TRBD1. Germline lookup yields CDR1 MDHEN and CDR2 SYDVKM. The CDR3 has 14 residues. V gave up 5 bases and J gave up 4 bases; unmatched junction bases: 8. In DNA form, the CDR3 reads TGTGCCAGCAGTAAGACCGGGACAGCTTACGAGCAGTACTTC. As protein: CASSKTGTAYEQYF.

CDR3 DNA: TGTGCCAGCAGTTCCCGGGACAGCCTCACAGATACGCAGTATTTT. Its translation: CASSSRDSLTDTQYF. The chain employs TRBV7-6 and TRBJ2-3, with 7 nucleotides matching TRBD1. The CDR3 runs to 15 residues. V dropped 6 bases and J dropped 2; count of bases not matched to a gene: 8. Germline lookup yields CDR1 SGHVS and CDR2 FNYEAQ.

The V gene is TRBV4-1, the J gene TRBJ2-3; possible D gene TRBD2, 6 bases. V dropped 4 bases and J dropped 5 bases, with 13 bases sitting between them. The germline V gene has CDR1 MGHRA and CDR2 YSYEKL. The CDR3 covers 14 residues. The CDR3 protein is CASSLTRGRDTQYF. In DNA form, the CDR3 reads TGCGCCAGCAGCCTCACGCGGGGCCGAGATACGCAGTATTTT.

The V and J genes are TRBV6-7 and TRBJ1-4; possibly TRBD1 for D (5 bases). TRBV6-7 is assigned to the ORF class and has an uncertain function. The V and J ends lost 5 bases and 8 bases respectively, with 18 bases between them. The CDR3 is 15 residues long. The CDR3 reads CASSGPGGKLEKLFF. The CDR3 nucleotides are TGTGCCAGCAGTGGTCCCGGGGGGAAATTAGAAAAACTGTTTTTT.

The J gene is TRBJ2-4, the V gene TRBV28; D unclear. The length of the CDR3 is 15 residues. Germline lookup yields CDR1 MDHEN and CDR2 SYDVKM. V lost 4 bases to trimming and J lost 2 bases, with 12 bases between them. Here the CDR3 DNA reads TGTGCCAGCAGTTCCCCCAGGTATCCCAAAAACATTCAGTACTTC. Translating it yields CASSSPRYPKNIQYF.

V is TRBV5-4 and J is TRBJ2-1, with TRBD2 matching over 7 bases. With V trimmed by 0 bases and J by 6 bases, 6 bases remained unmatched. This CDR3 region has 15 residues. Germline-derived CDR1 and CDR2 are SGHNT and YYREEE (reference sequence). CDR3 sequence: CASSLEASGFNEQFF. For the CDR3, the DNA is TGTGCCAGCAGCTTGGAGGCTAGCGGTTTCAATGAGCAGTTCTTC.

CDR3 in amino acids: CAWSVQPLGGESYSNQPQHF. CDR3 sequence (DNA): TGTGCCTGGAGTGTACAGCCACTCGGAGGGGAGTCTTATAGCAATCAGCCCCAGCATTTT. V is TRBV30 and J is TRBJ1-5, with D perhaps matching TRBD1 (5 bases). V lost 0 bases to trimming and J lost 0 bases, with 24 bases between them. The length of the CDR3 is 20 residues. Germline values: CDR1 GTSNPN, CDR2 SVGIG (reference sequence). Using reference TRBV30 and TRBJ1-5 for the parts outside the CDR3, the full variable domain is SQTIHQWPATLVQPVGSPLSLECTVEGTSNPNLYWYRQAAGRGLQLLFYSVGIGQISSEVPQNLSASRPQDRQFILSSKKLLLSDSGFYLCAWSVQPLGGESYSNQPQHFGDGTRLSIL.

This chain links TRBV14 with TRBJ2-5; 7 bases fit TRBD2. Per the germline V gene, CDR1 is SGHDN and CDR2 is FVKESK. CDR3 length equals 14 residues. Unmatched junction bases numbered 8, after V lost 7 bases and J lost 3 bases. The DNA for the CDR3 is TGTGCCAGCACCACAGCGGGGAGAGAAGAGACCCAGTACTTC. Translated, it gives CASTTAGREETQYF.

CDR3: CASSFGQGQQPQHF. Written as DNA, the CDR3 is TGTGCCAGCAGTTTTGGACAGGGGCAGCAGCCCCAGCATTTT. V usage is TRBV28 and J usage is TRBJ1-5, with TRBD1 identical over 9 bases. This CDR3 has 14 residues. With 3 bases clipped from V and 7 bases from J, the junction kept 4 bases outside the gene matches. Germline CDR1 and CDR2: MDHEN and SYDVKM.

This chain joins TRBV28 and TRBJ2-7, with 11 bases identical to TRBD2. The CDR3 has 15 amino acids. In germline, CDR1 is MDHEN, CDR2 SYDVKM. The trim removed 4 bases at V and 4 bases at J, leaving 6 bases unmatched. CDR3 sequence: CASSSGTSGAYEQYF. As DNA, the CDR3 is TGTGCCAGCAGTTCAGGGACTAGCGGAGCATACGAGCAGTACTTC.

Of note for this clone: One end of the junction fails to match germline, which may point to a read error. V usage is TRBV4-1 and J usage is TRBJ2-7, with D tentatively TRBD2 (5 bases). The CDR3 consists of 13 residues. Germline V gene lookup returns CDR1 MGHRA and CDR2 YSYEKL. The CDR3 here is CASSPSYGTPRDF. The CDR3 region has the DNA TGCGCCAGCAGCCCTAGCTATGGAACTCCGCGGGACTTC.

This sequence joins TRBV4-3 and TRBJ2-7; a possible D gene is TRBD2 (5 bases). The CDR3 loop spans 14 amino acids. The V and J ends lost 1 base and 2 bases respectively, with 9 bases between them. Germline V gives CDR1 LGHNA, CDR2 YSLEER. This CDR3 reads CASSQGRAAYEQYF. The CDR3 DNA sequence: TGCGCCAGCAGCCAAGGCCGAGCGGCCTACGAGCAGTACTTC.

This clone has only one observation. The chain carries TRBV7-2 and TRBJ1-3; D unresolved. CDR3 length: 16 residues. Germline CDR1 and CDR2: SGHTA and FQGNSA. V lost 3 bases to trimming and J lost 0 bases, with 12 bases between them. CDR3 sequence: CASSFSSVNSGNTIYF. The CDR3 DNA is TGTGCCAGCAGCTTTTCGTCGGTGAACTCTGGAAACACCATATATTTT.

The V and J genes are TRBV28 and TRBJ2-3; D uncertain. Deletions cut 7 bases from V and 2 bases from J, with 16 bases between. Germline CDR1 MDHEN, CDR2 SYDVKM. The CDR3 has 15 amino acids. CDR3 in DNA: TGTGCCAGCAAACCTTTCGAGCCCCTCACAGATACGCAGTATTTT. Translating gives CASKPFEPLTDTQYF. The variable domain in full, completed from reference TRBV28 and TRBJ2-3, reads DVKVTQSSRYLVKRTGEKVFLECVQDMDHENMFWYRQDPGLGLRLIYFSYDVKMKEKGDIPEGYSVSREKKERFSLILESASTNQTSMYLCASKPFEPLTDTQYFGPGTRLTVL.

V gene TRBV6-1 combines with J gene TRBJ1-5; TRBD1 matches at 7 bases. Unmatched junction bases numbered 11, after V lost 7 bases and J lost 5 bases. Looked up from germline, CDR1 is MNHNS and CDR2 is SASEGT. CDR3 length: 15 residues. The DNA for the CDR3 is TGTGCCAGCACCATAGACAGGGCCCCGGATCAGCCCCAGCATTTT. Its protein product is CASTIDRAPDQPQHF.

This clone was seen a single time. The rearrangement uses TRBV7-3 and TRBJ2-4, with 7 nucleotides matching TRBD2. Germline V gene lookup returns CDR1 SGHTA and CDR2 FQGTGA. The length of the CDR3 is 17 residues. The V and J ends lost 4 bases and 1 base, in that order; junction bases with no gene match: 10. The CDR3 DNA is TGTGCCAGCAGCTCCTCGGGCGGGAGCGGGGCCAAAAACATTCAGTACTTC. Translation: CASSSSGGSGAKNIQYF.

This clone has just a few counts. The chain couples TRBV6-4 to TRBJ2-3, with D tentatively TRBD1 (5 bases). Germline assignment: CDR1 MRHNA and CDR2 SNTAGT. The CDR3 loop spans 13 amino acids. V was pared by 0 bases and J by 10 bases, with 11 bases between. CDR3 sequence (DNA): TGTGCCAGCAGTGACTCGGGGCTGGGCCCGCAGTATTTT. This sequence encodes CASSDSGLGPQYF.